The 22 T cell receptor beta chains below were found in one sample sequenced in a study of a mutant IDH1 vaccine in newly diagnosed glioma. Time point in this sample: week 23, last vaccination. The study gave 300 ug of mutant IDH1 20-mer peptide per vaccine dose, with topical imiquimod. Generated by immunoSEQ multiplex PCR, the TCRdb table keeps only in-frame clones and is missing some. Of tens of thousands of clones in the sample, 75% to 85% were seen once. Their target antigens are unknown. Sequences were derived from PBMCs, sampled from a glioma patient whose treatment included an IDH1 peptide vaccine. The receptors shown here come from a man aged 40-49 years with glioma.

The J gene is TRBJ2-1, the V gene TRBV5-4, with 7 bases identical to TRBD1. Per germline, CDR1 SGHNT and CDR2 YYREEE (reference sequence). This CDR3 is 14 amino acids long. V trimming: 2 bases; J trimming: 5 bases; junction bases outside the gene matches: 4. CDR3 residues: CASSFRDSHNEQFF. CDR3 sequence (DNA): TGTGCCAGCAGCTTTCGGGACAGCCACAATGAGCAGTTCTTC.

The chain carries TRBV13 and TRBJ2-7; 8 nucleotides match TRBD2. Germline loops: CDR1 PRHDT, CDR2 FYEKMQ (reference sequence). The CDR3 is made up of 17 amino acids. V lost 5 bases and J lost 2; bases outside the gene matches: 14. CDR3 protein: CASSHEAGGGPPYEQYF. CDR3 bases: TGTGCCAGCAGCCACGAGGCGGGCGGGGGGCCACCCTACGAGCAGTACTTC.

J is TRBJ1-1 and V is TRBV7-9, with D perhaps matching TRBD1 (5 bases). The CDR3 is 15 amino acids. The germline V gene has CDR1 SEHNR and CDR2 FQNEAQ (reference sequence). Trimming stripped 3 bases from V and 3 bases from J, with 14 bases between. The CDR3 sequence is CASSFHRGPDTEAFF. CDR3 nucleotides: TGTGCCAGCAGCTTTCACCGGGGACCTGACACTGAAGCTTTCTTT.

V is TRBV6-5 and J is TRBJ2-2, with no clear D. Germline V lookup: CDR1 MNHEY, CDR2 SVGAGI. V lost 6 bases to trimming and J lost 3 bases, with 8 bases between them. The CDR3 is made up of 13 amino acids. This chain's CDR3 is CASSISHTGELFF. CDR3 bases: TGTGCCAGCAGCATATCACACACCGGGGAGCTGTTTTTT.

The chain uses TRBV7-8 and TRBJ1-5; D is ambiguous. The germline gives CDR1 SGHVS, CDR2 FQNEAQ. Trimming took 1 base from V and 0 from J, leaving 13 bases between them. This CDR3 has 17 amino acids. Written as DNA, the CDR3 is TGTGCCAGCAGCTTAGAAGGAGCACTTTATAGCAATCAGCCCCAGCATTTT. Translation gives CASSLEGALYSNQPQHF. Full variable domain (rest looked up from reference TRBV7-8 and TRBJ1-5): GAGVSQSPRYKVAKRGQDVALRCDPISGHVSLFWYQQALGQGPEFLTYFQNEAQLDKSGLPSDRFFAERPEGSVSTLKIQRTQQEDSAVYLCASSLEGALYSNQPQHFGDGTRLSIL.

This rearrangement joins TRBV9 to TRBJ2-1; D is undetermined. Looked up from germline, CDR1 is SGDLS and CDR2 is YYNGEE. The CDR3 has 14 amino acids. Trimming pared 1 base from V and 6 bases from J, leaving 11 bases between. CDR3 sequence (DNA): TGTGCCAGCAGCGTAAGGGTCGAGCCCAATGAGCAGTTCTTC. Residues: CASSVRVEPNEQFF. Full variable domain (remainder filled in from reference TRBV9 and TRBJ2-1): DSGVTQTPKHLITATGQRVTLRCSPRSGDLSVYWYQQSLDQGLQFLIQYYNGEERAKGNILERFSAQQFPDLHSELNLSSLELGDSALYFCASSVRVEPNEQFFGPGTRLTVL.

The gene calls are TRBV5-1 and TRBJ2-5; tentatively, D is TRBD1 or TRBD2 (5 bases each). The germline CDR1 and CDR2 sequences are SGHRS and YFSETQ. The CDR3 consists of 15 residues. Trimming removed 2 bases from V and 2 bases from J, with 13 bases in between. In nucleotides, the CDR3 is TGCGCCAGCAGCTTACAGCGTGGGGGACAAGAGACCCAGTACTTC. It codes for CASSLQRGGQETQYF.

The chain employs TRBV5-1 and TRBJ1-6; D unresolved. Trimming left V 0 bases short and J 0 bases short, with 13 bases between. Germline V gene lookup returns CDR1 SGHRS and CDR2 YFSETQ. This CDR3 is built from 18 residues. As DNA, the CDR3 is TGCGCCAGCAGCTTGGCGGGATCCGGAAGCTCCTATAATTCACCCCTCCACTTT. It encodes CASSLAGSGSSYNSPLHF.

This chain links TRBV6-5 with TRBJ2-1; 8 bases line up with TRBD1. CDR1 and CDR2 from the germline V gene are MNHEY and SVGAGI. V gave up 2 bases and J gave up 11 bases; unmatched junction bases: 11. This CDR3 has 15 residues. The CDR3 loop is CASSYRATGASKQFF. The CDR3 DNA follows: TGTGCCAGCAGTTACCGGGCGACAGGGGCATCGAAGCAGTTCTTC.

V and J are TRBV18 and TRBJ1-1; the D gene is possibly TRBD1 (5 bases). The germline CDR1 and CDR2 sequences are KGHSH and LQKENI. Between the trimmed V and J ends, which lost 1 base and 0 bases, there was a span of 9 bases. There are 15 residues in the CDR3. CDR3 loop: CASSPRGIMNTEAFF. The CDR3, as DNA: TGTGCCAGCTCACCACGGGGGATCATGAACACTGAAGCTTTCTTT.

V usage is TRBV6-6 and J usage is TRBJ2-3, with a tentative D call TRBD2 (6 bases). Per germline, CDR1 MNHNY and CDR2 SVGAGI (reference sequence). The CDR3 is made up of 11 amino acids. Trimming took off 7 bases at V and 9 bases at J, with 11 bases between the two ends. CDR3 DNA sequence: TGTGCCAGCAATCTAGGAGGGACGCAGTATTTT. As protein: CASNLGGTQYF.

CDR3 amino acids: CASSLGGEQFF. CDR3 sequence (DNA): TGTGCCAGCAGCTTAGGCGGGGAGCAGTTCTTC. J is TRBJ2-1 and V is TRBV11-3, with D possibly being TRBD2 (5 bases). Germline V gives CDR1 SGHNT, CDR2 YENEEA. Deletions cut 1 base from V and 10 bases from J, with 5 bases between. This CDR3 is built from 11 residues.

The chain carries TRBV4-1 and TRBJ2-5; 8 nucleotides align to TRBD1. Germline CDR1 reads MGHRA; CDR2 reads YSYEKL. V was clipped by 3 bases and J by 1 base; unmatched bases: 4. This CDR3 spans 15 amino acids. CDR3 region: CASSHGGQGQETQYF. The DNA of the CDR3 is TGCGCCAGCAGCCACGGTGGACAGGGCCAAGAGACCCAGTACTTC.

This clone was seen a handful of times. J is TRBJ1-1 and V is TRBV2; TRBD1 matches 7 bases. CDR1 and CDR2 from the germline V gene are SNHLY and FYNNEI. The CDR3 spans 15 residues. The V gene end was trimmed by 7 bases and the J gene end by 1 base; junction bases not matched to a gene: 9. The CDR3 coding sequence is TGTGCCAGCAATAAACAGGGGTTCGGGAACACTGAAGCTTTCTTT. It codes for CASNKQGFGNTEAFF.

The chain combines TRBV2 with TRBJ1-2; no firm D call. V lost 4 bases to trimming and J lost 4 bases, with 13 bases between them. Per the germline V gene, CDR1 is SNHLY and CDR2 is FYNNEI. This CDR3 spans 14 amino acids. CDR3 sequence reads: CASSVWAQIYGYTF. The CDR3, as DNA: TGTGCCAGCAGTGTATGGGCCCAAATCTATGGCTACACCTTC. The full variable domain, completed using reference TRBV2 and TRBJ1-2, is EPEVTQTPSHQVTQMGQEVILRCVPISNHLYFYWYRQILGQKVEFLVSFYNNEISEKSEIFDDQFSVERPDGSNFTLKIRSTKLEDSAMYFCASSVWAQIYGYTFGSGTRLTVV.

The V gene is TRBV12-5, the J gene TRBJ1-1; no definite D call. V lost 4 bases and J 1 base, leaving 10 bases between the germline ends. The length of the CDR3 is 14 residues. Germline CDR1 reads LGHNT; CDR2 reads FRNRAP. This chain's CDR3 is CASGSFLGNTEAFF. CDR3 bases: TGTGCTAGTGGTTCCTTTCTCGGGAACACTGAAGCTTTCTTT.

The genes are TRBV19 and TRBJ2-7; 12 nucleotides line up with TRBD1. There are 17 residues in the CDR3. The junction had 11 bases not matched to a gene; V was cut back by 4 bases and J by 4 bases. Germline V gene sequence: CDR1 LNHDA, CDR2 SQIVND (reference sequence). CDR3: CASSRGTGGRSEYEQYF. Written as DNA, the CDR3 is TGTGCCAGTAGTAGAGGGACAGGGGGCCGATCGGAATACGAGCAGTACTTC.

The chain joins TRBV6-5 to TRBJ1-6; D gene uncertain. Trimming removed 8 bases from V and 9 bases from J, with 14 bases in between. Germline lookup yields CDR1 MNHEY and CDR2 SVGAGI. The CDR3 runs 13 residues. This CDR3 is CASGLGRSSPLHF. The CDR3 bases are TGTGCCAGCGGGCTGGGAAGATCTTCACCCCTCCACTTT.

This sequence joins TRBV5-1 and TRBJ2-1; D is perhaps TRBD1 (5 bases). This CDR3 is built from 13 residues. In germline, CDR1 is SGHRS, CDR2 YFSETQ. Trimming removed 4 bases from V and 6 bases from J, with 11 bases in between. The CDR3 DNA reads TGCGCCAGCAGCCCGCAGGGTGCCAATGAGCAGTTCTTC. Translated: CASSPQGANEQFF.

This clone was picked up one time. V gene TRBV5-1 combines with J gene TRBJ1-2; 9 bases fit TRBD1. The length of the CDR3 is 15 residues. The junction had 10 bases not matched to a gene; V was cut back by 6 bases and J by 4 bases. Germline CDR1 SGHRS, CDR2 YFSETQ. The CDR3 DNA sequence: TGCGCCAGCAACCGGACCGGGACAGGGAGCTATGGCTACACCTTC. Translation: CASNRTGTGSYGYTF.

The chain joins TRBV6-1 to TRBJ2-7; D gene ambiguous. The V gene lost 4 bases and the J gene lost 2 bases, with 18 bases spanning the gap. The CDR3 is 16 amino acids. The germline V gene encodes CDR1 MNHNS and CDR2 SASEGT. DNA of the CDR3: TGTGCCAGCAGTGCGCTGACGGGTCCTCCCCCCTACGAGCAGTACTTC. This gives the protein CASSALTGPPPYEQYF.

The genes are TRBV5-6 and TRBJ2-4; 9 bases agree with TRBD1. The CDR3 has 17 amino acids. Losses at the gene ends were 5 bases for V and 0 bases for J; bases not matched to a gene: 9. Germline CDR1 is SGHDT and CDR2 is YYEEEE. Written as DNA, the CDR3 is TGTGCCAGCAGTTCCGGACAGGGGAGGATAGCCAAAAACATTCAGTACTTC. Translating it yields CASSSGQGRIAKNIQYF.